Listed below are T cell receptor beta chains from one sample, sequenced in a study of shared clonotypes between healthy human individuals. The repertoire was sequenced with immunoSEQ multiplex PCR; TCRdb's copy has only in-frame clones and lacks some. The sample lists more than 80,000 clones; roughly two thirds were seen once. Sequencing used memory CD8+ T cells sorted from blood. These receptors all come from a man aged 25 to 40 in good health. Both conserved end residues are part of each CDR3. D genes are given only for firm matches. Clone size, where shown, is once, few, many, or a class for clones that have expanded.

CDR3 protein	CDR3 DNA	clone size	D gene	V gene	J gene
CASTNRGYNEQFF	TGTGCCAGTACTAACAGGGGCTACAATGAGCAGTTCTTC	-	TRBD1	TRBV28	TRBJ2-1
CASSISWTSNEQFF	TGTGCCAGTAGTATTTCTTGGACTAGTAATGAGCAGTTCTTC	-	TRBD2	TRBV19	TRBJ2-1
CASSLARLSCYEQYF	TGTGCTAGCAGCTTAGCGAGGTTATCCTGCTACGAGCAGTACTTC	-	-	TRBV7-7	TRBJ2-7
CASSLTPLSYNEQFF	TGTGCCAGCAGCTTAACTCCCCTCTCCTACAATGAGCAGTTCTTC	-	-	TRBV7-3	TRBJ2-1
CASSLAWGGSYNEQFF	TGTGCCAGCAGCTTAGCGTGGGGGGGATCCTACAATGAGCAGTTCTTC	-	TRBD2	TRBV7-9	TRBJ2-1
CASSQANRNTEAFF	TGCGCCAGCAGCCAAGCAAACAGGAACACTGAAGCTTTCTTT	-	-	TRBV4-3	TRBJ1-1
CASRTRTGGNEKLFF	TGTGCCAGCAGAACCAGGACAGGGGGGAATGAAAAACTGTTTTTT	-	TRBD1	TRBV28	TRBJ1-4
CASSANTGQELYEQYF	TGTGCCAGCAGCGCTAATACGGGACAGGAGTTATACGAGCAGTACTTC	-	TRBD1	TRBV9	TRBJ2-7
CASTSITGGHETQYF	TGTGCCAGCACCTCTATCACAGGGGGCCATGAGACCCAGTACTTC	-	TRBD1	TRBV11-2	TRBJ2-5
CASSFPVVGDRVYEQFF	TGTGCCAGCAGCTTCCCCGTTGTAGGGGACAGGGTGTATGAGCAGTTCTTC	-	TRBD1	TRBV7-2	TRBJ2-1
CASTSRNTEAFF	TGTGCCAGCACTTCACGAAACACTGAAGCTTTCTTT	-	-	TRBV2	TRBJ1-1
CASSLGTRDTGELFF	TGTGCCAGCAGTTTAGGGACTAGAGACACCGGGGAGCTGTTTTTT	-	TRBD2	TRBV28	TRBJ2-2
CTSSQDLAPGGYTF	TGCACCAGCAGCCAAGACTTGGCCCCCGGTGGCTACACCTTC	-	-	TRBV1	TRBJ1-2
CASSQDRGQNYEQYF	TGTGCCAGCAGCCAAGACAGGGGACAAAACTACGAGCAGTACTTC	-	TRBD1	TRBV2	TRBJ2-7
CASTRQPQHF	TGTGCCAGCACTCGGCAGCCCCAGCATTTT	-	-	TRBV6-1	TRBJ1-5
CASSLWTEAFF	TGTGCCAGCAGCCTGTGGACTGAAGCTTTCTTT	-	-	TRBV2	TRBJ1-1
CASSVPGAPSYNEQFF	TGTGCCAGCAGTGTACCAGGAGCCCCCTCCTACAATGAGCAGTTCTTC	few	-	TRBV7-9	TRBJ2-1
CASSFGTSGYSTDTQYF	TGCGCCAGCAGCTTCGGGACTAGCGGATATAGCACAGATACGCAGTATTTT	few	TRBD2	TRBV4-3	TRBJ2-3